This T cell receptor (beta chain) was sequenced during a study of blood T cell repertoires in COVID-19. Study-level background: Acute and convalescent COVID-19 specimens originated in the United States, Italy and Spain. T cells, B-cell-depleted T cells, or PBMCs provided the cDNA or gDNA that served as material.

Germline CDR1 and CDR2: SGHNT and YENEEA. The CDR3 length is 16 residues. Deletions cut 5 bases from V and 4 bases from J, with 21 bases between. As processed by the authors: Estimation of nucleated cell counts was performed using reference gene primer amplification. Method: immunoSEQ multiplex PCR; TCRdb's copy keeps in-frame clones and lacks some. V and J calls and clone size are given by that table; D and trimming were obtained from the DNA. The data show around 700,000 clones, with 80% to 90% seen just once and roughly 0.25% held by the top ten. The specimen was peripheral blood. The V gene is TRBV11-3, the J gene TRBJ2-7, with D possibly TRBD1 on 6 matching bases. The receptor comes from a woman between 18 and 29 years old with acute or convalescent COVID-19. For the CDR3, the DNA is TGTGCCAGCAGCAACACAAGACAGGTTTTGCGGTACGAGCAGTACTTC. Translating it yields CASSNTRQVLRYEQYF.